The TCR beta chain described here comes from a study of post-analysis software for immune sequencing data. At the level of the study: Disease trajectories encompassed relapsing-remitting, secondary progressive and progressive-relapsing multiple sclerosis.

Findings and limits, study-wide: TRBV segments more frequent in patients than in controls numbered five and included TRBV5-6, TRBV5-1 and TRBV20-1.

With respect to this clonotype: Its specificity is unknown.

TCR beta cDNA libraries had unique molecular identifiers. Yield was roughly 0.5 million cDNA molecules from roughly 0.93 to 9.6 million T cells. TCRdb reprocessed the PCR reads with MiXCR, giving one entry per CDR3 protein. Here the sample spans roughly 570,000 distinct CDR3 sequences, about a third being singletons. CDR1 is LGHDT, CDR2 YNNKEL, per germline (reference sequence). V was pared by 1 base and J by 8 bases, with 12 bases between. CDR3 length equals 15 residues. This clonotype was obtained from a girl younger than 18 with multiple sclerosis. Sequenced input: blood. The V gene is TRBV3-1, the J gene TRBJ1-6; TRBD1 is a possible D gene (6 bases). CDR3 nucleotide sequence: TGTGCCAGCAGCCAAGTAAGGGGGGGTGATTCACCCCTCCACTTT. This encodes CASSQVRGGDSPLHF.